The present T cell receptor (beta chain) was sequenced within a study of blood T cell repertoires in COVID-19. This CDR3 contains 14 residues. CDR1 is SGHRS and CDR2 is YFSETQ in the germline V gene. With 0 bases removed from V and 0 bases from J, the gap between germline ends came to 6 bases. This table comes from immunoSEQ multiplex PCR, and its TCRdb copy is limited to in-frame clones, with some not included. The data contain about 200,000 clones, approximately 86% of them singletons. The sequenced sample consisted of PBMCs or T cells enriched from blood (not recorded which). This clonotype was sampled from a young woman who had recovered from COVID-19. This chain joins TRBV5-1 and TRBJ2-5; tentative D call: TRBD1 (5 bases). DNA for the CDR3: TGCGCCAGCAGCTTGGGGGGCTACCAAGAGACCCAGTACTTC. Translated: CASSLGGYQETQYF.